The 2 T cell receptor beta chains reported below all come from one sample, sequenced in a study of blood T cell repertoires in COVID-19. Sequencing used immunoSEQ multiplex PCR; TCRdb keeps in-frame clones, though not all of them. The sample shows approximately 230,000 clones, 87% of them seen only once. The sample comprised PBMCs or T cells enriched from blood (not recorded which). All receptors derive from a woman aged 30 to 39 with acute COVID-19.

The V call is TRBV10-3, the J call TRBJ1-5, with a weak D call TRBD1 (6 bases). There are 15 residues in the CDR3. The germline V gene encodes CDR1 ENHRY and CDR2 SYGVKD. V was clipped by 2 bases and J by 3 bases, with 11 bases between them. The CDR3 loop reads CAISEGQGHNQPQHF. In nucleotides, the CDR3 is TGTGCCATCAGTGAGGGGCAGGGACACAATCAGCCCCAGCATTTT.

V is TRBV7-3 and J is TRBJ1-1, with D possibly matching TRBD1 (6 bases). V lost 1 base and J lost 1, with 13 bases in between. This CDR3 region has 16 residues. CDR1 and CDR2 (germline): SGHTA, FQGTGA. CDR3 sequence (DNA): TGTGCCAGCAGCTTAAGAGTCGGCAGGGGGAACACTGAAGCTTTCTTT. It translates to CASSLRVGRGNTEAFF.